Listed below are T cell receptor beta chains from one sample, sequenced in a study of PD-L1 blockade in urothelial cancer. Using immunoSEQ multiplex PCR, the repertoire was profiled, and TCRdb retains in-frame clones only, with some absent. Of some 22,000 clones listed, about 90% were seen once; the top ten hold approximately 10%. Here the sequenced sample was PBMCs, taken around atezolizumab (anti-PD-L1) treatment. These receptors all stem from a woman aged 55-70 years with urothelial cancer. Each CDR3 is given with its conserved first and last residue. D genes are given only for firm matches. A row's size may be missing; if present it is once, few, many or a size class.

TRBV10-1,14,TRBD1,NA,TRBJ2-3,TGCGCCAGCAGTCGGGACAGGGGGACAGATACGCAGTATTTT,CASSRDRGTDTQYF
TRBV7-9,14,TRBD2,NA,TRBJ2-7,TGTGCCAGCAGCTTGGGACTAGCGGGAGTCGAGCAGTACTTC,CASSLGLAGVEQYF
TRBV18,15,NA,once,TRBJ1-1,TGTGCCAGCTCACCACCGCAGGGAAAGGGCACTGAAGCTTTCTTT,CASSPPQGKGTEAFF
TRBV5-4,16,TRBD2,NA,TRBJ2-3,TGTGCCAGCAGCGCTGGGACTAGCGGGACCACAGATACGCAGTATTTT,CASSAGTSGTTDTQYF
TRBV19,14,TRBD2,NA,TRBJ2-1,TGTGCCAGTAGCCCCCGAGGACTAGGGAATGAGCAGTTCTTC,CASSPRGLGNEQFF
TRBV11-2,16,NA,medium-sized,TRBJ2-2,TGTGCCAGCAGCTTAGAAGGGGGGGAGTTCACCGGGGAGCTGTTTTTT,CASSLEGGEFTGELFF
TRBV18,15,NA,NA,TRBJ2-7,TGTGCCAGCTCACCTCTGGGCCGTTCCGGCTACGAGCAGTACTTC,CASSPLGRSGYEQYF
TRBV7-9,12,TRBD1,NA,TRBJ1-1,TGTGCCAGCAGCTTCCGACAGGGCGAAGCTTTCTTT,CASSFRQGEAFF
TRBV5-1,13,TRBD1,NA,TRBJ1-1,TGCGCCAGCAGCTTACAGGGGAGGACTGAAGCTTTCTTT,CASSLQGRTEAFF
TRBV5-1,14,TRBD1,once,TRBJ2-7,TGCGCCAGCAGCCCCGAGGACAGGGGGTACGAGCAGTACTTC,CASSPEDRGYEQYF
TRBV20-1,11,NA,NA,TRBJ2-5,TGCAGTGCTAGATATTCGGAGACCCAGTACTTC,CSARYSETQYF
TRBV7-2,21,TRBD2,NA,TRBJ2-1,TGTGCCAGCAGCTTAGCTAAGGGGACTAGCGGGAGGCCCCATGATCGCAATGAGCAGTTCTTC,CASSLAKGTSGRPHDRNEQFF
TRBV11-3,14,TRBD2,NA,TRBJ2-1,TGTGCCAGCAGCTTAATGGCGCGGGAGCATGAGCAGTTCTTC,CASSLMAREHEQFF
TRBV21-1,18,NA,NA,TRBJ2-1,TGTGCCAGCAGCAAACTGAGACTAGCGGAAAGCTCCTACAATGAGCAGTTCTTC,CASSKLRLAESSYNEQFF
TRBV5-5,15,TRBD2,NA,TRBJ2-1,TGTGCCAGCAGTTTCCCAGCGGGGGGGCCGAATGAGCAGTTCTTC,CASSFPAGGPNEQFF
TRBV29-1,15,NA,NA,TRBJ1-2,TGCAGCGTTGACGCGGCTCTGGATCGGGGCTATGGCTACACCTTC,CSVDAALDRGYGYTF
TRBV5-4,14,NA,NA,TRBJ1-1,TGTGCCAGCAGCTTGGGACAGGCGAACACTGAAGCTTTCTTT,CASSLGQANTEAFF
TRBV29-1,13,NA,once,TRBJ2-7,TGCAGCGTACGGACAGAAAGCTCCTACGAGCAGTACTTC,CSVRTESSYEQYF
TRBV15,15,TRBD2,NA,TRBJ2-7,TGTGCCACCAGCAGAGGACGCGGGAGCTTCTACGAGCAGTACTTC,CATSRGRGSFYEQYF
TRBV5-1,15,NA,NA,TRBJ2-7,TGCGCCAGCAGCTTAGGCTGGGGGGGCCATAACGAGCAGTACTTC,CASSLGWGGHNEQYF